Here is one T cell receptor (beta chain) with its context. Its target is not known. Triplicate sorts of 300,000 cells per CD8+ subset. CDR1 and CDR2 from the germline V gene are PRHDT and FYEKMQ (reference sequence). The CDR3 runs 15 residues. The TRB cDNA libraries were prepared by 5' RACE with UMI labels. TCRdb reworked the 5' RACE reads into one entry per CDR3 protein, no DNA. The sample includes fewer than 140,000 distinct CDR3 sequences. The data were taken from a study of CXCR3-negative and CXCR3-positive naive CD8 T cells. Findings and caveats of the study: Diversity was high in both naive subsets and much lower in memory cells. Memory, not naive, CXCR3-negative and CXCR3-positive cells differed in TRBV-TRBJ usage. With CXCR3 expression partially decreased after cryopreservation, most assays relied on fresh PBMCs. TRB CDR3s of CXCR3-positive naive cells were more hydrophobic than those of CXCR3-negative naive cells.

V and J are TRBV13 and TRBJ1-4. Sequences were obtained from naive CXCR3+ CD8+ T cells from blood. Subset specified: CD45RO-CCR7+CD27+CD95- naive CD8+ T cells expressing CXCR3 (TNR3+). The receptor comes from a human donor in good health. Some clones in this sample may be carry-over from other donors' samples. CDR3: CASSLGRVRDEKLFF.